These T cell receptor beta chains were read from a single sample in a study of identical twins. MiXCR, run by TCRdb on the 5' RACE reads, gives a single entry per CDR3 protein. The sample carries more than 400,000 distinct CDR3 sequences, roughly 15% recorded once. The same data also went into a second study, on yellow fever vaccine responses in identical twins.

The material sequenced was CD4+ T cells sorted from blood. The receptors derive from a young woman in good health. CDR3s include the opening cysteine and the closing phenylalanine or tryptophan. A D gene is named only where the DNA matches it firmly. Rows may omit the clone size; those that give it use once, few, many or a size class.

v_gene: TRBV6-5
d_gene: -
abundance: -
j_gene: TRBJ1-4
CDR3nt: TGTGCCAGCAGTTACGGGCGGGGGGCCTTTAATGAAAAACTGTTTTTT
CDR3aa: CASSYGRGAFNEKLFF

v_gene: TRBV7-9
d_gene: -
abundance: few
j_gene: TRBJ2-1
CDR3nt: TGTGCCAGCAGCTTAGAATCCGGCGGGAACTCCTACAATGAGCAGTTCTTC
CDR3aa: CASSLESGGNSYNEQFF

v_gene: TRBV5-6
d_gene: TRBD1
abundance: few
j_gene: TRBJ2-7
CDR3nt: TGTGCCAGCAGCTCAGGGGGTCGGGGATCCTACGAGCAGTACTTC
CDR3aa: CASSSGGRGSYEQYF

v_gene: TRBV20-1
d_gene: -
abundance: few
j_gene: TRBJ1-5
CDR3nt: TGCAGTGCTAGGGCCGACTTCGATCAGCCCCAGCATTTT
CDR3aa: CSARADFDQPQHF

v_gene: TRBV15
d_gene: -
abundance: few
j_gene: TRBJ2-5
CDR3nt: TGTGCCACCAGCAGAGATCCTCAAGAGACCCAGTACTTC
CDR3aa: CATSRDPQETQYF

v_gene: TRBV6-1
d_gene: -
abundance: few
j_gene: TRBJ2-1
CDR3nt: TGTGCCAGCAGTGCACGCGGGCGGCCCTCCTACAATGAGCAGTTCTTC
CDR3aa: CASSARGRPSYNEQFF

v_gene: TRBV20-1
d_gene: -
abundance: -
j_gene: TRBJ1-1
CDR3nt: TGCAGTGCTAGAGATTCTGGGGTGAACACTGAAGCTTTCTTT
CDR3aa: CSARDSGVNTEAFF

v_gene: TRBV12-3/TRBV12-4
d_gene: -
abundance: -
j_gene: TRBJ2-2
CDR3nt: TGTGCCAGCAGAGCCGACAGGAGAACCGGGGAGCTGTTTTTT
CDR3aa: CASRADRRTGELFF

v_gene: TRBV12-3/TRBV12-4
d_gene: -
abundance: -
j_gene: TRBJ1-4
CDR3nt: TGTGCCAGCAGAGCAGGGAGGTCAACTAATGAAAAACTGTTTTTT
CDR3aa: CASRAGRSTNEKLFF

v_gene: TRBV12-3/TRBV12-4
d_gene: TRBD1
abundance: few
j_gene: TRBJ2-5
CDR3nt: TGTGCCAGCAGGCTAGGACAGGCCCCTCAAGAGACCCAGTACTTC
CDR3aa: CASRLGQAPQETQYF

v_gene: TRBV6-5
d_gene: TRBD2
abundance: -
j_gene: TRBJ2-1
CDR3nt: TGTGCCAGCAGTTACATAGGCGGGGGGGCGTACAATGAGCAGTTCTTC
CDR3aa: CASSYIGGGAYNEQFF

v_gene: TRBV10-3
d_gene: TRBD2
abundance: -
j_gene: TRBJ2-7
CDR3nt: TGTGCCATCAGCGGGGCTAGCGGGACTCCCTCCTACGAGCAGTACTTC
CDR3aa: CAISGASGTPSYEQYF

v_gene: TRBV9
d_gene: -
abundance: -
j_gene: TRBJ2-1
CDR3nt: TGTGCCAGCAGCGTGAGACAGCTCTCCTACAATGAGCAGTTCTTC
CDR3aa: CASSVRQLSYNEQFF

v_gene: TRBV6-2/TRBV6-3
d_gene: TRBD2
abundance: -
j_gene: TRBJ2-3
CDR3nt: TGTGCCAGCAGTTACTCCGGGACTAGCGGGAGGGCCATTCGTAGCACAGATACGCAGTATTTT
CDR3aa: CASSYSGTSGRAIRSTDTQYF

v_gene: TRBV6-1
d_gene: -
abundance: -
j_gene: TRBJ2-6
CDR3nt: TGTGCCAGCAGCCGTGACAGGACCTCTGGGGCCAACGTCCTGACTTTC
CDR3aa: CASSRDRTSGANVLTF

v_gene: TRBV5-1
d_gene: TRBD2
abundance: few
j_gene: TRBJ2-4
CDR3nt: TGCGCCAGCAGCTTGGAGGATAGCGGGAGAACCGCGGCCAAAAACATTCAGTACTTC
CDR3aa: CASSLEDSGRTAAKNIQYF

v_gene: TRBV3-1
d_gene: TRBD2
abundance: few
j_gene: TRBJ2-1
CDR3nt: TGTGCCAGCAGCCAAGTGGCTAGCGGCGGTGAGCAGTTCTTC
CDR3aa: CASSQVASGGEQFF

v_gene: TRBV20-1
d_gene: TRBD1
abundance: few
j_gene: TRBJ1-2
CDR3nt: TGCAGTGCTTTCGGGACAGTAGAGGGCTACACCTTC
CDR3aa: CSAFGTVEGYTF

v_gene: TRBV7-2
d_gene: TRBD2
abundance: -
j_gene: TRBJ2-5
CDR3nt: TGTGCCAGCAGCCCTGCTTGGCTAGCGGGGTTGGAGACCCAGTACTTC
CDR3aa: CASSPAWLAGLETQYF

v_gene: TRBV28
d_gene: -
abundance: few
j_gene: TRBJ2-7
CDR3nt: TGTGCCAGCAGTTTCAGGTCCCCGTCCTACGAGCAGTACTTC
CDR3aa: CASSFRSPSYEQYF

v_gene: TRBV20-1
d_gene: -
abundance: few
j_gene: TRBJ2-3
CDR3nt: TGCAGTGCTAGGACGAGGTGGGGAGATACGCAGTATTTT
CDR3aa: CSARTRWGDTQYF

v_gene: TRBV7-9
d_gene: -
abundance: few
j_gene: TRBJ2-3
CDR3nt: TGTGCCAGCAGCGGGAGTGGCACAGATACGCAGTATTTT
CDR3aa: CASSGSGTDTQYF

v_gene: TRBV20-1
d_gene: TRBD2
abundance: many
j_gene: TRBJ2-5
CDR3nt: TGCAGTGCGACACTAGCGGGAGTGAGTGAGACCCAGTACTTC
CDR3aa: CSATLAGVSETQYF

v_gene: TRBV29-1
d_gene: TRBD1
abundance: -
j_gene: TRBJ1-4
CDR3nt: TGCAGCGTTAGGACAGGAACTAGTGAAAAACTGTTTTTT
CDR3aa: CSVRTGTSEKLFF

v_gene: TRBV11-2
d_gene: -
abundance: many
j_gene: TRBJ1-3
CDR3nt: TGTGCCAGCAGCTTTGAGAGCTCTGGAAACACCATATATTTT
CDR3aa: CASSFESSGNTIYF

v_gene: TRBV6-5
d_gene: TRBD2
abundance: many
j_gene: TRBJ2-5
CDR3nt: TGTGCCAGCAGTTCGATGACTAGCGGGGGGCAAGAGACCCAGTACTTC
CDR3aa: CASSSMTSGGQETQYF

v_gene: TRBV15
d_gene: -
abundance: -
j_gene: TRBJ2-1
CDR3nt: TGTGCCACCAGCAGAGATCCGGCCCCCGACTCTAACAATGAGCAGTTCTTC
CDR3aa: CATSRDPAPDSNNEQFF

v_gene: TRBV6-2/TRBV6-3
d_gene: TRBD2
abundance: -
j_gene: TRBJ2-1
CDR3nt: TGTGCCAGCAGTTCACCTAGCGGGAGGTCCGTATGGAATGAGCAGTTCTTC
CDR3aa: CASSSPSGRSVWNEQFF

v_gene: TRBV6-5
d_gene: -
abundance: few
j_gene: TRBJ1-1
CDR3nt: TGTGCCAGCAGTTACTCTTCAGGGACAACTGAAGCTTTCTTT
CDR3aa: CASSYSSGTTEAFF

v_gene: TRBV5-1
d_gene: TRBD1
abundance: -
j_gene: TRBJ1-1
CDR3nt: TGCGCCAGCAGCTTGGGGGACAGGGACACTGAAGCTTTCTTT
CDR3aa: CASSLGDRDTEAFF

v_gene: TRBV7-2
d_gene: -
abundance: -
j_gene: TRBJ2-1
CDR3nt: TGTGCCAGCAGCTTAGCGGTTAGCGGAGGGGGGTACTACAATGAGCAGTTCTTC
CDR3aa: CASSLAVSGGGYYNEQFF